A single sample gave rise to the 21 T cell receptor beta chains below, sequenced in a study of Tregs in tolerant kidney transplant recipients. TCRdb keeps only in-frame clones here, not all; method: immunoSEQ multiplex PCR. Of fewer than 80,000 clones in the sample, 95% to 98% were seen once. This specimen consisted of Tregs from blood, obtained before the transplant. These receptors originate from a human donor who received a combined kidney and bone marrow transplant.

This clone appeared once. CDR3: CASSPRDLIPVYGYTF. The CDR3 DNA sequence: TGTGCCAGCAGCCCTCGGGACTTAATCCCGGTATATGGCTACACCTTC. The chain employs TRBV27 and TRBJ1-2; weak D call: TRBD1 (5 bases). This CDR3 has 16 residues. Between the trimmed V and J ends, which lost 6 bases and 5 bases, there was a span of 22 bases. Germline V gene sequence: CDR1 MNHEY, CDR2 SMNVEV (reference sequence).

The rearrangement links TRBV14 to TRBJ1-2, with a tentative D call TRBD1 (5 bases). This CDR3 has 16 amino acids. Germline-derived CDR1 and CDR2 are SGHDN and FVKESK. V dropped 4 bases and J dropped 8 bases, with 23 bases sitting between them. The DNA of the CDR3 is TGTGCCAGCAGCCCAAATCTACCAGGGCGGGGTGAGGGCTACACCTTC. This translates into CASSPNLPGRGEGYTF.

This sequence joins TRBV7-2 and TRBJ1-2; no reliable D call. Germline assignment: CDR1 SGHTA and CDR2 FQGNSA. Deletions cut 5 bases from V and 1 base from J, with 11 bases between. This CDR3 has 14 residues. The CDR3 DNA is TGTGCCAGCAGCGCCGGACTTTATAACTATGGCTACACCTTC. As protein: CASSAGLYNYGYTF.

The V call is TRBV5-4, the J call TRBJ2-1; possible D gene TRBD1, 6 bases. Trimming pared 4 bases from V and 7 bases from J, leaving 18 bases between. This CDR3 has 15 residues. Germline V gene data show CDR1 as SGHNT and CDR2 as YYREEE (reference sequence). CDR3: CASSVQGPGLNEQFF. The CDR3 DNA reads as TGTGCCAGCAGCGTCCAGGGGCCCGGTTTGAATGAGCAGTTCTTC.

V gene TRBV5-6 combines with J gene TRBJ1-3, with D hard to call. The CDR3 is made up of 16 amino acids. Germline CDR1 SGHDT, CDR2 YYEEEE. Trimming cost V 0 bases and J 3 bases, with 13 bases left between them. The chain's CDR3 is CASSLALEKIGNTIYF. As DNA, the CDR3 is TGTGCCAGCAGCTTGGCCCTCGAGAAGATTGGAAACACCATATATTTT. The variable domain in full, with the rest retrieved from reference TRBV5-6 and TRBJ1-3, is DAGVTQSPTHLIKTRGQQVTLRCSPKSGHDTVSWYQQALGQGPQFIFQYYEEEERQRGNFPDRFSGHQFPNYSSELNVNALLLGDSALYLCASSLALEKIGNTIYFGEGSWLTVV.

The chain carries TRBV7-6 and TRBJ1-3, with TRBD1 matching over 7 bases. The V gene's germline CDR1 is SGHVS and CDR2 FNYEAQ. The CDR3 length is 15 residues. V shed 1 base and J 3 bases; nucleotides not matched to a gene: 3. CDR3 coding DNA: TGTGCCAGCAGCTTAGGAGGGGGCGGTGGAAACACCATATATTTT. Translation gives CASSLGGGGGNTIYF. The entire variable domain, with the rest obtained from reference TRBV7-6 and TRBJ1-3, is as follows: GAGVSQSPRYKVTKRGQDVALRCDPISGHVSLYWYRQALGQGPEFLTYFNYEAQQDKSGLPNDRFSAERPEGSISTLTIQRTEQRDSAMYRCASSLGGGGGNTIYFGEGSWLTVV.

V usage is TRBV25-1 and J usage is TRBJ2-1, with 16 bases lining up with TRBD2. The germline gives CDR1 MGHDK, CDR2 SYGVNS. The junction had 7 bases not matched to a gene; V was cut back by 5 bases and J by 12 bases. This CDR3 has 15 residues. CDR3 sequence reads: CASSPGTSGGGRQFF. In nucleotides, the CDR3 is TGTGCCAGCAGTCCCGGGACTAGCGGGGGGGGGAGGCAGTTCTTC.

The chain carries TRBV6-4 and TRBJ1-1, with 8 bases lining up with TRBD1. V lost 5 bases to trimming and J lost 7 bases; unmatched junction nucleotides: 9. Germline values: CDR1 MRHNA, CDR2 SNTAGT. This CDR3 is built from 14 residues. CDR3 sequence (DNA): TGTGCCAGCAGTCCACAGGGGGGGCGAGGTGAAGCTTTCTTT. Translating gives CASSPQGGRGEAFF.

This clone was detected only a few times. CDR3 loop: CASSFGTGELFF. The CDR3 region has the DNA TGTGCCAGCAGCTTCGGCACCGGGGAGCTGTTTTTT. The V and J genes are TRBV7-3 and TRBJ2-2, with D unclear. Germline V gene lookup returns CDR1 SGHTA and CDR2 FQGTGA. This CDR3 contains 12 residues. Trimming removed 3 bases from V and 4 bases from J, with 3 bases in between.

The chain joins TRBV6-4 to TRBJ1-5, with 9 bases identical to TRBD1. Germline values: CDR1 MRHNA, CDR2 SNTAGT. The CDR3 is made up of 16 amino acids. Losses at the gene ends were 8 bases for V and 7 bases for J; bases not matched to a gene: 15. CDR3 DNA: TGTGCCAGCGGCACCAATTATAGACAGGGGGGGCAGCCCCAGCATTTT. Its protein product is CASGTNYRQGGQPQHF.

The chain links TRBV15 to TRBJ1-4, with a possible D match to TRBD1 (5 bases). Deletions cut 5 bases from V and 5 bases from J, with 21 bases between. Looked up from germline, CDR1 is LNHNV and CDR2 is YYDKDF (reference sequence). This CDR3 spans 17 amino acids. DNA of the CDR3: TGTGCCACCAGCCAACCTGAACGTCTTAGGGGAAATGAAAAACTGTTTTTT. Its protein product is CATSQPERLRGNEKLFF.

This chain joins TRBV9 and TRBJ2-1, with TRBD2 as a possible D gene (5 bases). Trimming cost V 2 bases and J 3 bases, with 15 bases left between them. CDR1 is SGDLS and CDR2 is YYNGEE in the germline V gene. There are 16 residues in the CDR3. The CDR3 protein is CASSVSIQGLYNEQFF. CDR3 coding DNA: TGTGCCAGCAGCGTGTCTATTCAAGGACTCTACAATGAGCAGTTCTTC.

The rearrangement uses TRBV4-2 and TRBJ1-6; TRBD1 matches 10 bases. This CDR3 has 16 amino acids. Germline-derived CDR1 and CDR2 are LGHNA and YNFKEQ. The junction had 7 bases not matched to a gene; V was cut back by 4 bases and J by 7 bases. The CDR3 coding sequence is TGTGCCAGCAGCCGATCCCGGACAGGGGGAAATTCACCCCTCCACTTT. Amino acids: CASSRSRTGGNSPLHF.

The gene calls are TRBV5-1 and TRBJ2-3; D is possibly TRBD2 (5 bases). The CDR3 runs 21 residues. Germline CDR1 and CDR2: SGHRS and YFSETQ. V gave up 0 bases and J gave up 0 bases, with 26 bases separating them. The CDR3: CASSLAGQQVSGGWSTDTQYF. CDR3 nucleotide sequence: TGCGCCAGCAGCTTGGCCGGCCAGCAGGTCAGCGGCGGGTGGAGCACAGATACGCAGTATTTT.

V usage is TRBV7-2 and J usage is TRBJ2-1; perhaps TRBD2 as D (6 bases). With 0 bases removed from V and 0 bases from J, the gap between germline ends came to 9 bases. The CDR3 contains 16 residues. Germline assignment: CDR1 SGHTA and CDR2 FQGNSA. Here the CDR3 reads CASSLAGGNSYNEQFF. In DNA form, the CDR3 reads TGTGCCAGCAGCTTAGCTGGCGGGAACTCCTACAATGAGCAGTTCTTC.

The V call is TRBV5-1, the J call TRBJ2-1; 9 nucleotides line up with TRBD2. This CDR3 is 16 amino acids long. The germline gives CDR1 SGHRS, CDR2 YFSETQ. The V gene end was trimmed by 0 bases and the J gene end by 2 bases; junction bases not matched to a gene: 3. CDR3 in DNA: TGCGCCAGCAGCTTGGTTCTAGCGGGGCCCTACAATGAGCAGTTCTTC. Residues: CASSLVLAGPYNEQFF. Based on the CDR3 plus reference TRBV5-1 and TRBJ2-1, the full variable domain is KAGVTQTPRYLIKTRGQQVTLSCSPISGHRSVSWYQQTPGQGLQFLFEYFSETQRNKGNFPGRFSGRQFSNSRSEMNVSTLELGDSALYLCASSLVLAGPYNEQFFGPGTRLTVL.

The chain combines TRBV11-2 with TRBJ2-5; unclear D gene. The CDR3 is made up of 13 amino acids. The ends were cut back, 5 bases at V and 2 bases at J, with 9 bases in the middle. CDR1 SGHAT and CDR2 FQNNGV come from the germline V gene. CDR3 bases: TGTGCCAGCAGCGTTACAGAGCAAGAGACCCAGTACTTC. This codes for CASSVTEQETQYF.

The rearrangement joins TRBV4-2 to TRBJ1-1; D is possibly TRBD1 (5 bases). This CDR3 contains 15 residues. With 0 bases removed from V and 2 bases from J, the gap between germline ends came to 10 bases. Per germline, CDR1 LGHNA and CDR2 YNFKEQ. The CDR3 protein is CASSQDSGVNTEAFF. The CDR3, as DNA: TGTGCCAGCAGCCAAGATTCGGGGGTAAACACTGAAGCTTTCTTT.

The chain joins TRBV19 to TRBJ2-7; 8 bases are shared with TRBD1. This CDR3 is built from 15 residues. Germline V lookup: CDR1 LNHDA, CDR2 SQIVND (reference sequence). V lost 6 bases and J lost 2; bases outside the gene matches: 9. The CDR3 DNA follows: TGTGCCAGTAGCCGAGGACAGGGTGGAACCTACGAGCAGTACTTC. The encoded protein is CASSRGQGGTYEQYF.

The chain joins TRBV19 to TRBJ1-6; D call uncertain. The CDR3 length is 13 residues. Germline CDR1 is LNHDA and CDR2 is SQIVND (reference sequence). V gave up 4 bases and J gave up 9 bases, with 10 bases separating them. The chain's CDR3 is CASSTRATSPLHF. DNA of the CDR3: TGTGCCAGTAGTACGCGGGCAACTTCACCCCTCCACTTT.

A single count supports this clone. V usage is TRBV18 and J usage is TRBJ1-4, with D perhaps matching TRBD1 (5 bases). The germline V gene has CDR1 KGHSH and CDR2 LQKENI. The CDR3 loop spans 17 amino acids. The V end was cut by 5 bases, the J end by 0 bases, with 16 bases between. CDR3 sequence reads: CASSAPTGPATNEKLFF. As DNA, the CDR3 is TGTGCCAGCTCAGCCCCCACAGGACCCGCAACTAATGAAAAACTGTTTTTT.